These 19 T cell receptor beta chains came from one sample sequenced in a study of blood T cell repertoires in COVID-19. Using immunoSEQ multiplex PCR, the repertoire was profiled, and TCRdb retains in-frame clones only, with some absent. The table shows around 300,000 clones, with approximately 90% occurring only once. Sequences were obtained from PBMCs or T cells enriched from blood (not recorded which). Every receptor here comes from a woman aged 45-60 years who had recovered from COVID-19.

CDR3 protein: CASGTGNLNTEAFF. The CDR3 DNA reads TGCGCCAGCGGGACAGGCAACTTGAACACTGAAGCTTTCTTT. The chain carries TRBV5-1 and TRBJ1-1; 8 nucleotides line up with TRBD1. The CDR3 is 14 residues long. V was pared by 7 bases and J by 0 bases, with 5 bases of the junction left unmatched. Germline V CDR1 and CDR2: SGHRS, YFSETQ.

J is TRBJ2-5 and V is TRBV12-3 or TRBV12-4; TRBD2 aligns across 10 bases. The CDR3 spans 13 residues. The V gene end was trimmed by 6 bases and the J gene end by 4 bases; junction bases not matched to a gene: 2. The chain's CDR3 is CASSRTSGETQYF. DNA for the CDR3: TGTGCCAGCAGCCGGACTAGCGGAGAGACCCAGTACTTC.

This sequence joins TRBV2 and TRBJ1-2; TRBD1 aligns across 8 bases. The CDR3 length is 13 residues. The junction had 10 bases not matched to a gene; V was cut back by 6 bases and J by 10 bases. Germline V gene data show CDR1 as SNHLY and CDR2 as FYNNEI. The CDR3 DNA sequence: TGTGCCAGCAGGCTACAGGGGGTGGACGACTACACCTTC. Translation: CASRLQGVDDYTF.

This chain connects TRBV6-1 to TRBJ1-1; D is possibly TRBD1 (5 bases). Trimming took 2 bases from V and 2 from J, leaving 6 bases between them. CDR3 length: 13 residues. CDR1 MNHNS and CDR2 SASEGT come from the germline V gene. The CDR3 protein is CASSEQGNTEAFF. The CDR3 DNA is TGTGCCAGCAGTGAACAGGGAAACACTGAAGCTTTCTTT.

CDR3 loop: CASSQDPPGRGTYEQYF. The CDR3 region has the DNA TGCGCCAGCAGCCAAGACCCCCCGGGCCGAGGGACCTACGAGCAGTACTTC. V gene TRBV4-3 combines with J gene TRBJ2-7; D is perhaps TRBD2 (5 bases). The germline CDR1 and CDR2 sequences are LGHNA and YSLEER. The CDR3 totals 17 residues. V was clipped by 0 bases and J by 2 bases, with 17 bases between them.

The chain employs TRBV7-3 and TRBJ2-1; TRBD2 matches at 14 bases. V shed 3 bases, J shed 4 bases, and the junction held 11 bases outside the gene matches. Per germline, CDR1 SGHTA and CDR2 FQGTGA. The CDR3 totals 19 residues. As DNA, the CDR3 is TGTGCCAGCAGCTTGACCGGGACTAGCGGGGGAGCCGAGTACAATGAGCAGTTCTTC. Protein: CASSLTGTSGGAEYNEQFF.

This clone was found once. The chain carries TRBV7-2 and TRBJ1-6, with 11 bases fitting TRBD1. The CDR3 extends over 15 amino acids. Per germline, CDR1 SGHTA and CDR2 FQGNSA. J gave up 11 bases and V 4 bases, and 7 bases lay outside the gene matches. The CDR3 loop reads CASSSWTGGVTPLHF. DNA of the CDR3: TGTGCCAGCAGCTCTTGGACAGGGGGCGTTACACCCCTCCACTTT.

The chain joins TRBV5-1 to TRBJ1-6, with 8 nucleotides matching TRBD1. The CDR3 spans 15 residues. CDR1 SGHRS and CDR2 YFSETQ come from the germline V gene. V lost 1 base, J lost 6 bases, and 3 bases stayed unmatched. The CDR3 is CASSLRTGSNSPLHF. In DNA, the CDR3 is TGCGCCAGCAGCTTGCGGACAGGGAGTAATTCACCCCTCCACTTT. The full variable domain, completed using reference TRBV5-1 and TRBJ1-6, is KAGVTQTPRYLIKTRGQQVTLSCSPISGHRSVSWYQQTPGQGLQFLFEYFSETQRNKGNFPGRFSGRQFSNSRSEMNVSTLELGDSALYLCASSLRTGSNSPLHFGNGTRLTVT.

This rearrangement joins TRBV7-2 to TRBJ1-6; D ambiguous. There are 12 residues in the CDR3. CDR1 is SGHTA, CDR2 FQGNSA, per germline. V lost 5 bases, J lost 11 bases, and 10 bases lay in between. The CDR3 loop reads CASSVDRAPLHF. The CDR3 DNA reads TGTGCCAGCAGCGTAGACCGGGCACCCCTCCACTTT.

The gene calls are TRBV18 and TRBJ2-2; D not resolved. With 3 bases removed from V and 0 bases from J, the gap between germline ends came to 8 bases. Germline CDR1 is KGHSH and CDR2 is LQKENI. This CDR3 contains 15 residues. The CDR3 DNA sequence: TGTGCCAGCTCACCCATACTACCGAACACCGGGGAGCTGTTTTTT. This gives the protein CASSPILPNTGELFF.

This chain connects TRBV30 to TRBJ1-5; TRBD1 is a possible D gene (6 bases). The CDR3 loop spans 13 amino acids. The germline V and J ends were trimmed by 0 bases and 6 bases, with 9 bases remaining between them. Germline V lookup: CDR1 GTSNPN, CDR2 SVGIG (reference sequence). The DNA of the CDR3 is TGTGCCTGGAGTGTAGGGGGATTTCAGCCCCAGCATTTT. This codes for CAWSVGGFQPQHF.

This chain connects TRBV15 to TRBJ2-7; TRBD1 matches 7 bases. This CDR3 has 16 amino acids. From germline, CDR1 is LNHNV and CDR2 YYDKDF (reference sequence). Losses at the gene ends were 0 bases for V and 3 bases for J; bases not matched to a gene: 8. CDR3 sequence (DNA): TGTGCCACCAGCAGAGATACGGGACAGAAACTCTACGAGCAGTACTTC. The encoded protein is CATSRDTGQKLYEQYF.

The CDR3: CASSSLRLAGGEQYF. The CDR3 bases are TGTGCCAGCAGCTCGCTTAGACTAGCGGGTGGCGAGCAGTACTTC. This chain uses TRBV5-6 with TRBJ2-7, with 10 bases identical to TRBD2. Per germline, CDR1 SGHDT and CDR2 YYEEEE. After removal of 3 bases from V and 6 bases from J, the junction contained 9 bases not matched to a gene. The CDR3 extends over 15 amino acids. Full variable domain (rest looked up from reference TRBV5-6 and TRBJ2-7): DAGVTQSPTHLIKTRGQQVTLRCSPKSGHDTVSWYQQALGQGPQFIFQYYEEEERQRGNFPDRFSGHQFPNYSSELNVNALLLGDSALYLCASSSLRLAGGEQYFGPGTRLTVT.

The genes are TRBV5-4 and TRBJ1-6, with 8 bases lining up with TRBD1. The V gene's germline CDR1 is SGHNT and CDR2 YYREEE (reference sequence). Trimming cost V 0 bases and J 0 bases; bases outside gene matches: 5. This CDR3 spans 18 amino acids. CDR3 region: CASSLGRTGSSYNSPLHF. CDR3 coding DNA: TGTGCCAGCAGCTTGGGCCGGACAGGGAGCTCCTATAATTCACCCCTCCACTTT. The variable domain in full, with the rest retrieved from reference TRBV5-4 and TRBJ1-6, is ETGVTQSPTHLIKTRGQQVTLRCSSQSGHNTVSWYQQALGQGPQFIFQYYREEENGRGNFPPRFSGLQFPNYSSELNVNALELDDSALYLCASSLGRTGSSYNSPLHFGNGTRLTVT.

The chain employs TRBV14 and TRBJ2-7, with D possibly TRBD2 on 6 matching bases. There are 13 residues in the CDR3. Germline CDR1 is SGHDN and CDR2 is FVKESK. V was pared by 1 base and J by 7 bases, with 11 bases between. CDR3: CASSQVGSTEQYF. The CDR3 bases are TGTGCCAGCAGCCAAGTCGGGAGTACAGAGCAGTACTTC.

The CDR3 spells CASRQQGANTEAFF. The CDR3 DNA follows: TGTGCCAGCAGGCAGCAGGGCGCGAACACTGAAGCTTTCTTT. The chain has TRBV28 and TRBJ1-1; D may be TRBD1 (5 bases). This CDR3 has 14 residues. Germline CDR1 MDHEN, CDR2 SYDVKM. Trimming took off 6 bases at V and 1 base at J, with 12 bases between the two ends.

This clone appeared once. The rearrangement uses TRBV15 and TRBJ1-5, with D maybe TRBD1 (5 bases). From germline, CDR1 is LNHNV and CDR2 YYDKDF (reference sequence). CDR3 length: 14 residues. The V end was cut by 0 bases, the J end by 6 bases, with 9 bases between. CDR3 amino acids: CATSRDRGFQPQHF. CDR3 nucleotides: TGTGCCACCAGCAGAGATCGGGGGTTTCAGCCCCAGCATTTT.

CDR3 amino acids: CASSLQVNEKLFF. The CDR3 coding sequence is TGTGCCAGCAGCTTACAGGTTAATGAAAAACTGTTTTTT. V and J are TRBV5-6 and TRBJ1-4; D is possibly TRBD1 (5 bases). CDR1 is SGHDT and CDR2 is YYEEEE in the germline V gene. The V gene lost 2 bases and the J gene lost 4 bases, with 6 bases spanning the gap. The CDR3 covers 13 residues.

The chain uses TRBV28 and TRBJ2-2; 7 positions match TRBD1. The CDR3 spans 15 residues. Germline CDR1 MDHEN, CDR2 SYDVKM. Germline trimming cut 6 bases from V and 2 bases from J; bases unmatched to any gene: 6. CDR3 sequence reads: CASSIRTGNTGELFF. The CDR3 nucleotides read TGTGCCAGCAGCATAAGGACAGGAAACACCGGGGAGCTGTTTTTT.